Shown below are 29 T cell receptor beta chains from a single sample sequenced in a study of siplizumab effects on memory and regulatory T cells. This table comes from immunoSEQ multiplex PCR, and its TCRdb copy is limited to in-frame clones, with some not included. The sample has 75,000 to 95,000 clones, more than 80% seen once. Source material: CD4+ T cells sorted from blood. Receptors originate from a human donor in good health.

The rearrangement uses TRBV4-2 and TRBJ1-4; maybe TRBD1 (5 bases). This CDR3 is 14 amino acids long. V lost 1 base and J 4 bases, leaving 7 bases between the germline ends. Germline V gene data show CDR1 as LGHNA and CDR2 as YNFKEQ. The CDR3 coding sequence is TGTGCCAGCAGCCAAGGGGGGTTTAATGAAAAACTGTTTTTT. Translation: CASSQGGFNEKLFF.

About this clone: Other DNA sequences within the sample encode an identical CDR3. The chain employs TRBV10-3 and TRBJ2-7; perhaps TRBD2 as D (7 bases). The CDR3 runs 16 residues. V was trimmed by 3 bases and J by 3 bases, leaving 18 bases between them. Germline values: CDR1 ENHRY, CDR2 SYGVKD. The CDR3 DNA sequence: TGTGCCATCAGTGACAGGGGTGGGCGGGAGCTCTACGAGCAGTACTTC. Protein sequence: CAISDRGGRELYEQYF.

The chain recombines TRBV5-1 with TRBJ1-2; no definite D call. V shed 1 base and J shed 6 bases, with 16 bases lying between them. The germline V gene has CDR1 SGHRS and CDR2 YFSETQ. This CDR3 comprises 15 residues. The CDR3 DNA reads as TGCGCCAGCAGCTTGACAGCTGGCACTACCGATGGCTACACCTTC. Residues: CASSLTAGTTDGYTF.

V usage is TRBV7-3 and J usage is TRBJ2-1; 10 nucleotides match TRBD1. Germline assignment: CDR1 SGHTA and CDR2 FQGTGA. The CDR3 covers 15 residues. Trimming cost V 5 bases and J 5 bases; bases outside gene matches: 6. CDR3 region: CASSNDGTGDNEQFF. The CDR3 region has the DNA TGTGCCAGCAGCAATGACGGGACAGGGGACAATGAGCAGTTCTTC.

The chain recombines TRBV5-4 with TRBJ1-2, with 9 nucleotides matching TRBD1. CDR3 length equals 13 residues. CDR1 and CDR2 (germline): SGHNT, YYREEE (reference sequence). Trimming cost V 3 bases and J 4 bases; bases outside gene matches: 1. The CDR3 is CASSSTGGYGYTF. The CDR3 bases are TGTGCCAGCAGCTCGACAGGGGGCTATGGCTACACCTTC.

The chain carries TRBV29-1 and TRBJ2-7, with D hard to call. There are 12 residues in the CDR3. Germline values: CDR1 SQVTM, CDR2 ANQGSEA. Trimming stripped 5 bases from V and 6 bases from J, with 14 bases between. In DNA form, the CDR3 reads TGCAGCGTTTGGTCTGGGCCCTCCGAGCAGTACTTC. Protein sequence: CSVWSGPSEQYF.

The DNA for the CDR3 is TGCGCCAGCAGTCGTATCTTCGGACTCAATCAGCCCCAGCATTTT. The encoded protein is CASSRIFGLNQPQHF. The J gene is TRBJ1-5, the V gene TRBV23-1; D not resolved. TRBV23-1 is sorted into the ORF group, with uncertain function. CDR3 length: 15 amino acids. Trimming left V 4 bases short and J 3 bases short, with 13 bases between.

This sequence joins TRBV5-1 and TRBJ1-2; 12 positions agree with TRBD1. J lost 7 bases, V lost 3 bases, and 13 bases had no gene match. This CDR3 has 17 residues. CDR1 is SGHRS and CDR2 is YFSETQ in the germline V gene. The CDR3 DNA is TGCGCCAGCAGCTGGGCCCCCGGGGACAGGGGGCCCTTTGGCTACACCTTC. Its protein is CASSWAPGDRGPFGYTF. The full variable domain, its missing parts supplied by reference TRBV5-1 and TRBJ1-2, is KAGVTQTPRYLIKTRGQQVTLSCSPISGHRSVSWYQQTPGQGLQFLFEYFSETQRNKGNFPGRFSGRQFSNSRSEMNVSTLELGDSALYLCASSWAPGDRGPFGYTFGSGTRLTVV.

V is TRBV5-1 and J is TRBJ2-1, with TRBD2 matching over 8 bases. The CDR3 has 18 amino acids. Germline-derived CDR1 and CDR2 are SGHRS and YFSETQ. V was pared by 3 bases and J by 9 bases, with 20 bases of the junction left unmatched. CDR3 protein: CASSSQRTTSGLLGEQFF. Written as DNA, the CDR3 is TGCGCCAGCAGCTCCCAACGCACCACTAGCGGACTGTTGGGTGAGCAGTTCTTC.

This chain links TRBV9 with TRBJ2-1; 10 bases align to TRBD2. The CDR3 length is 16 residues. With V trimmed by 0 bases and J by 8 bases, 8 bases remained unmatched. Per the germline V gene, CDR1 is SGDLS and CDR2 is YYNGEE. The CDR3 bases are TGTGCCAGCAGCGTAGAGAGCGGGAGGGCCTGGGATGAGCAGTTCTTC. Translated: CASSVESGRAWDEQFF.

The CDR3 bases are TGTGCCAGCAATTTTGCTCACGGTGCGGGACAGAAGTTTAGCGAGCAGTACTTC. Residues: CASNFAHGAGQKFSEQYF. The chain employs TRBV28 and TRBJ2-7, with D maybe TRBD1 (7 bases). V was clipped by 7 bases and J by 6 bases, with 31 bases between them. The CDR3 runs 18 residues. CDR1 is MDHEN, CDR2 SYDVKM, per germline.

This clone was detected many times. The chain has TRBV4-3 and TRBJ2-3; D gene ambiguous. The CDR3 loop spans 15 amino acids. Trimming took off 0 bases at V and 6 bases at J, with 13 bases between the two ends. From germline, CDR1 is LGHNA and CDR2 YSLEER. CDR3 amino acids: CASSQDYRSWDTQYF. In DNA form, the CDR3 reads TGCGCCAGCAGCCAAGACTACCGATCTTGGGATACGCAGTATTTT.

In nucleotides, the CDR3 is TGTGCCAGCTCACCCGGTACGGGTGTGGATGAGCAGTTCTTC. Translated: CASSPGTGVDEQFF. The V and J genes are TRBV18 and TRBJ2-1; D remains ambiguous. This CDR3 spans 14 amino acids. Trimming pared 3 bases from V and 8 bases from J, leaving 14 bases between. The germline V gene has CDR1 KGHSH and CDR2 LQKENI.

The V gene is TRBV5-6, the J gene TRBJ2-7, with D uncertain. The V end was cut by 0 bases, the J end by 6 bases, with 16 bases between. This CDR3 spans 15 amino acids. Germline loops: CDR1 SGHDT, CDR2 YYEEEE. CDR3 sequence reads: CASSLGHPTGLEQYF. The CDR3 DNA sequence: TGTGCCAGCAGCTTGGGACACCCAACCGGTCTCGAGCAGTACTTC. Based on the CDR3 plus reference TRBV5-6 and TRBJ2-7, the full variable domain is DAGVTQSPTHLIKTRGQQVTLRCSPKSGHDTVSWYQQALGQGPQFIFQYYEEEERQRGNFPDRFSGHQFPNYSSELNVNALLLGDSALYLCASSLGHPTGLEQYFGPGTRLTVT.

This chain links TRBV7-3 with TRBJ2-2, with D unclear. Trimming removed 4 bases at V and 4 bases at J, with 16 bases between. The germline V gene has CDR1 SGHTA and CDR2 FQGTGA. CDR3 length: 16 amino acids. In DNA, the CDR3 is TGTGCCAGCAGCTCCAACACCCCTCAGAGCACCGGGGAGCTGTTTTTT. This codes for CASSSNTPQSTGELFF.

This chain joins TRBV4-1 and TRBJ2-6; D gene uncertain. CDR3 size: 13 residues. Germline V gene data show CDR1 as MGHRA and CDR2 as YSYEKL. V shed 1 base and J shed 4 bases, with 2 bases lying between them. As DNA, the CDR3 is TGCGCCAGCAGCCAAGTAGGGGCCAACGTCCTGACTTTC. This translates into CASSQVGANVLTF.

The V gene is TRBV7-3, the J gene TRBJ2-7; 10 positions match TRBD1. The CDR3 totals 14 residues. V dropped 4 bases and J dropped 2; count of bases not matched to a gene: 2. Germline-derived CDR1 and CDR2 are SGHTA and FQGTGA. Here the CDR3 reads CASSWTGGAYEQYF. CDR3 in DNA: TGTGCCAGCAGCTGGACAGGGGGGGCCTACGAGCAGTACTTC.

The chain recombines TRBV6-5 with TRBJ1-2; TRBD1 aligns across 9 bases. With 8 bases clipped from V and 3 bases from J, the junction kept 7 bases outside the gene matches. This CDR3 spans 14 amino acids. CDR1 is MNHEY, CDR2 SVGAGI, per germline. The CDR3 region has the DNA TGTGCCAGCCGCAAACAGGGGGCTCACTATGGCTACACCTTC. Protein: CASRKQGAHYGYTF.

The chain has TRBV14 and TRBJ2-7; 8 bases are shared with TRBD1. The trim removed 3 bases at V and 2 bases at J, leaving 3 bases unmatched. Germline values: CDR1 SGHDN, CDR2 FVKESK. The CDR3 spans 14 residues. The CDR3 region is CASSQAGGTYEQYF. The CDR3 nucleotides read TGTGCCAGCAGCCAGGCAGGGGGCACCTACGAGCAGTACTTC.

The chain links TRBV6-6 to TRBJ2-5, with D unclear. CDR3 length: 13 amino acids. From germline, CDR1 is MNHNY and CDR2 SVGAGI (reference sequence). Trimming took off 2 bases at V and 3 bases at J, with 7 bases between the two ends. CDR3 sequence (DNA): TGTGCCAGCAGTTACAGGGTAAAAGAGACCCAGTACTTC. Its protein product is CASSYRVKETQYF.

This chain uses TRBV7-2 with TRBJ2-5; D is ambiguous. The germline V gene has CDR1 SGHTA and CDR2 FQGNSA. The CDR3 is 12 amino acids. Trimming shortened V by 5 bases and J by 1 base, and 5 bases separated the two germline ends. CDR3 sequence (DNA): TGTGCCAGCAGCGCCTCCCAAGAGACCCAGTACTTC. It codes for CASSASQETQYF.

This clone has just one count. The CDR3 here is CASSLNRVGNSPLHF. The CDR3 nucleotides are TGTGCCAGCAGCCTAAACAGGGTGGGGAATTCACCCCTCCACTTT. The chain has TRBV5-4 and TRBJ1-6, with a tentative D call TRBD1 (6 bases). The CDR3 has 15 amino acids. Looked up from germline, CDR1 is SGHNT and CDR2 is YYREEE (reference sequence). V was trimmed by 4 bases and J by 7 bases, leaving 15 bases between them.

The chain recombines TRBV27 with TRBJ2-2; maybe TRBD1 (6 bases). Deletions cut 4 bases from V and 3 bases from J, with 18 bases between. The CDR3 extends over 17 amino acids. Germline V lookup: CDR1 MNHEY, CDR2 SMNVEV (reference sequence). Written as DNA, the CDR3 is TGTGCCAGCAGTTATTTCATCACAGGGAGACACACCGGGGAGCTGTTTTTT. This translates into CASSYFITGRHTGELFF.

The chain has TRBV18 and TRBJ1-6; a weak D match, TRBD1 (5 bases). This CDR3 has 15 amino acids. The V gene lost 0 bases and the J gene lost 4 bases, with 7 bases spanning the gap. Germline V CDR1 and CDR2: KGHSH, LQKENI. Written as DNA, the CDR3 is TGTGCCAGCTCACCACCGGGGGGTTATAATTCACCCCTCCACTTT. It specifies CASSPPGGYNSPLHF.

J is TRBJ1-6 and V is TRBV5-1; a possible D gene is TRBD1 (6 bases). With 4 bases removed from V and 7 bases from J, the gap between germline ends came to 21 bases. CDR3 size: 17 residues. CDR1 is SGHRS and CDR2 is YFSETQ in the germline V gene. DNA for the CDR3: TGCGCCAGCAGCACCAGGGGCCCCGAAGGCCCCAATTCACCCCTCCACTTT. This codes for CASSTRGPEGPNSPLHF.

The chain employs TRBV6-1 and TRBJ1-3; D not certain. CDR1 MNHNS and CDR2 SASEGT come from the germline V gene. V was cut by 4 bases and J by 0 bases, with 7 bases left in between. CDR3 length: 14 residues. The CDR3 loop is CASSGRDSGNTIYF. CDR3 in DNA: TGTGCCAGCAGTGGCCGGGACTCTGGAAACACCATATATTTT.

J is TRBJ1-1 and V is TRBV18; 7 bases align to TRBD1. CDR3 size: 13 residues. The V gene end was trimmed by 4 bases and the J gene end by 1 base; junction bases not matched to a gene: 0. The germline CDR1 and CDR2 sequences are KGHSH and LQKENI. This CDR3 reads CASSQGANTEAFF. In nucleotides, the CDR3 is TGTGCCAGCTCACAGGGGGCGAACACTGAAGCTTTCTTT. Drawing the rest from reference TRBV18 and TRBJ1-1, the complete variable domain is NAGVMQNPRHLVRRRGQEARLRCSPMKGHSHVYWYRQLPEEGLKFMVYLQKENIIDESGMPKERFSAEFPKEGPSILRIQQVVRGDSAAYFCASSQGANTEAFFGQGTRLTVV.

The chain joins TRBV29-1 to TRBJ1-3, with TRBD1 as a possible D gene (5 bases). V gave up 5 bases and J gave up 3 bases, with 11 bases separating them. This CDR3 has 13 residues. CDR1 and CDR2 (germline): SQVTM, ANQGSEA. The CDR3: CSVLTVNGNTIYF. The DNA of the CDR3 is TGCAGCGTTCTGACAGTAAATGGAAACACCATATATTTT.

This clone was recorded only once. The chain employs TRBV29-1 and TRBJ1-2; 7 bases agree with TRBD1. The J segment lost 3 bases and the V segment lost 4 bases, leaving 2 bases of the junction unmatched. CDR3 length equals 12 residues. Germline assignment: CDR1 SQVTM and CDR2 ANQGSEA. The CDR3 loop is CSVGGGHYGYTF. The CDR3 DNA sequence: TGCAGCGTTGGAGGGGGCCACTATGGCTACACCTTC.